This T cell receptor beta chain is from a study of identical twins. To note about this clonotype: What it binds is not known. This may stem from a read error, because a much larger clone lies one nucleotide away.

Findings and caveats of the study: Excess sharing by twins proved weaker in beta out-of-frame sequences. Conclusions were drawn cross-sectionally by statistical analysis, without following the same donors. Models predicted too little out-of-frame TCR alpha sharing in monozygotic twins.

CDR1 and CDR2 from the germline V gene are SGHKS and YYEKEE (reference sequence). There are 14 residues in the CDR3. Healthy Caucasians supplied all donations. TCRdb reprocessed the 5' RACE reads via MiXCR and lists one record per CDR3 protein. This table holds about 690,000 distinct CDR3 sequences, around 6% found once. Material for sequencing was naive T cells sorted from blood. This receptor was identified in a young man in good health. V and J are TRBV5-5 and TRBJ2-4; D may be TRBD2 (6 bases). This CDR3 is CASSLGGGGNIEYF. The CDR3 coding sequence is TGTGCCAGCAGCCTCGGTGGAGGAGGGAACATTGAGTACTTC.